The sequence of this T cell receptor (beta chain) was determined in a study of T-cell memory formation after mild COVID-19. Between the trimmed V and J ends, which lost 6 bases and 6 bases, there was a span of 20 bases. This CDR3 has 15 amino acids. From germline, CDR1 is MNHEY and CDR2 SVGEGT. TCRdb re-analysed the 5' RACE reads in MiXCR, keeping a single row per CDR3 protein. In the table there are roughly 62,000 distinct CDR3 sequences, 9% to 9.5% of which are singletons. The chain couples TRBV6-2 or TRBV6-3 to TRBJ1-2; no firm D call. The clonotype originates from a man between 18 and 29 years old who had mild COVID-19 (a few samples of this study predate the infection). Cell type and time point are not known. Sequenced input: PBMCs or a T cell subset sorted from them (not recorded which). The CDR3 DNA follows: TGTGCCAGCAGCCCGCGGGGTGACGGGAAGAATGGCTACACCTTC. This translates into CASSPRGDGKNGYTF.